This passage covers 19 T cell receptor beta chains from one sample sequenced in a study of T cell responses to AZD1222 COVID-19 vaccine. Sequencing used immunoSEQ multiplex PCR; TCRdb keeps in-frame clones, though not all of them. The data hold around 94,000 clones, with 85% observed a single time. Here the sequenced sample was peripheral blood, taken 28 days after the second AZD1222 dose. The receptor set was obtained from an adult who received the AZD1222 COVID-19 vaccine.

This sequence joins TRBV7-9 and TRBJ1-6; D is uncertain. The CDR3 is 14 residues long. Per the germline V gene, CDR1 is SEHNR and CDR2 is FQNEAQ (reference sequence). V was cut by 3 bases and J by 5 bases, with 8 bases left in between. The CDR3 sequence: CASSFGQDNSPLHF. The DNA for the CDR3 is TGTGCCAGCAGCTTTGGGCAGGATAATTCACCCCTCCACTTT.

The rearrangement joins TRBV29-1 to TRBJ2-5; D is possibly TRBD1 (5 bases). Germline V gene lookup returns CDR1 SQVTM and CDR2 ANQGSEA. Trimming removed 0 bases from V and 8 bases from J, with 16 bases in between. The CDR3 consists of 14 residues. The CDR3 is CSVEESPQGSTQYF. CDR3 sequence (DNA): TGCAGCGTTGAAGAATCTCCGCAGGGAAGTACCCAGTACTTC.

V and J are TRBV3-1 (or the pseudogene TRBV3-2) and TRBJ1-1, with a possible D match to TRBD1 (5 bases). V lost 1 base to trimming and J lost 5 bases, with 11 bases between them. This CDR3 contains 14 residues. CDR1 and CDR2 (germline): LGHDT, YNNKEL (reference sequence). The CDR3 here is CASSQVSGGTEAFF. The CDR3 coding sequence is TGTGCCAGCAGCCAAGTTAGCGGGGGGACTGAAGCTTTCTTT.

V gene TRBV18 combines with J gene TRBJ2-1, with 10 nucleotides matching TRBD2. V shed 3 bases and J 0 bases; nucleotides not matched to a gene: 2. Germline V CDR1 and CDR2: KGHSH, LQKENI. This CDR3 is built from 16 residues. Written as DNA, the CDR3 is TGTGCCAGCTCACCTAGCGGGAGGAGCTCCTACAATGAGCAGTTCTTC. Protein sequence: CASSPSGRSSYNEQFF.

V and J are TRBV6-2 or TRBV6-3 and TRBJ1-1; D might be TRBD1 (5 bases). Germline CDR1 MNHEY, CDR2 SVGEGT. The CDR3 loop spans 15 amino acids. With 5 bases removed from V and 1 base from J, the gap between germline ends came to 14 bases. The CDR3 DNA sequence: TGTGCCAGCAGTCGTATGACAGAAAAGAACACTGAAGCTTTCTTT. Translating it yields CASSRMTEKNTEAFF.

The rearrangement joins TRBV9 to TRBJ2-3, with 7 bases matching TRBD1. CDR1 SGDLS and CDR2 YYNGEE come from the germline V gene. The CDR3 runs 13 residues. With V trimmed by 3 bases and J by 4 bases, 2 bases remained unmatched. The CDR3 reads CASSGDRADTQYF. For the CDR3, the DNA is TGTGCCAGCAGCGGCGACAGGGCAGATACGCAGTATTTT.

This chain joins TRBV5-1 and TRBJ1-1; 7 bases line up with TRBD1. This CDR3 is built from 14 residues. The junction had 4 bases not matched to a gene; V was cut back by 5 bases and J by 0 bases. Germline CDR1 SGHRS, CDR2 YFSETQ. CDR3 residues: CASSSGQMNTEAFF. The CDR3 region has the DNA TGCGCCAGCAGTTCGGGACAGATGAACACTGAAGCTTTCTTT.

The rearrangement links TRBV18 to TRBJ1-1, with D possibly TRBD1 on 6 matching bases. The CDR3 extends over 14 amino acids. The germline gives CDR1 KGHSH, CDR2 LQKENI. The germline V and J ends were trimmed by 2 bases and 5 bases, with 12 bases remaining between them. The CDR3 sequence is CASSPSPGETEAFF. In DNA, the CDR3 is TGTGCCAGCTCACCATCCCCAGGGGAAACTGAAGCTTTCTTT. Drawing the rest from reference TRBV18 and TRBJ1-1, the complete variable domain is NAGVMQNPRHLVRRRGQEARLRCSPMKGHSHVYWYRQLPEEGLKFMVYLQKENIIDESGMPKERFSAEFPKEGPSILRIQQVVRGDSAAYFCASSPSPGETEAFFGQGTRLTVV.

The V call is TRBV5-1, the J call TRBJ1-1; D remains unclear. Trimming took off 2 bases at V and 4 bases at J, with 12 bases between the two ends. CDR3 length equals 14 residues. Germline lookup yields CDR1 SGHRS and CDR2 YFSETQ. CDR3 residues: CASSFREGGTEAFF. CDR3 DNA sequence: TGCGCCAGCAGCTTTCGGGAGGGCGGCACTGAAGCTTTCTTT.

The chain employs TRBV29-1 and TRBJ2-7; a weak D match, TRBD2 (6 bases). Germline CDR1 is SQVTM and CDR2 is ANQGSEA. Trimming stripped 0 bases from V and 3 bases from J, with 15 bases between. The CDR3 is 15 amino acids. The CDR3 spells CSVEDIRGGSYEQYF. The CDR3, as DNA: TGCAGCGTTGAAGATATACGGGGAGGTAGCTACGAGCAGTACTTC.

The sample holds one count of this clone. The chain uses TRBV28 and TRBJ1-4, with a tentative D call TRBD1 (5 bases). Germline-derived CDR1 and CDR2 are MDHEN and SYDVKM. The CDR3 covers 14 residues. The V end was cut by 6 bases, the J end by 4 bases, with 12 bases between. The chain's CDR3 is CASSMGLNNEKLFF. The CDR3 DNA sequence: TGTGCCAGCAGCATGGGACTGAATAATGAAAAACTGTTTTTT.

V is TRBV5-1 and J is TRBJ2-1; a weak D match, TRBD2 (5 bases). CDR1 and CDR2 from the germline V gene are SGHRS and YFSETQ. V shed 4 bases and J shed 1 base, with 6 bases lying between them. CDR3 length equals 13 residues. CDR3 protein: CASSPGSYNEQFF. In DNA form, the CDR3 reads TGCGCCAGCAGCCCGGGGTCCTACAATGAGCAGTTCTTC.

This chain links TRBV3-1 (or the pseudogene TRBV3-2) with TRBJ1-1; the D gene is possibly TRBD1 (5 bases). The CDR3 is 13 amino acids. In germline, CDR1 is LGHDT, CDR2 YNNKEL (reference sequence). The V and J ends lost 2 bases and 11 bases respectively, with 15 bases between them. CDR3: CASSQPQARRAFF. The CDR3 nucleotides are TGTGCCAGCAGCCAACCACAGGCCCGTCGGGCTTTCTTT.

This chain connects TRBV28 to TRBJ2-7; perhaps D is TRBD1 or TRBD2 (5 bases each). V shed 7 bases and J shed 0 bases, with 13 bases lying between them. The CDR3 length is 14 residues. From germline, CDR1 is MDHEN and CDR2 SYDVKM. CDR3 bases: TGTGCCAGCATGAGGGGTTGGTCCTCCTACGAGCAGTACTTC. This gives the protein CASMRGWSSYEQYF.

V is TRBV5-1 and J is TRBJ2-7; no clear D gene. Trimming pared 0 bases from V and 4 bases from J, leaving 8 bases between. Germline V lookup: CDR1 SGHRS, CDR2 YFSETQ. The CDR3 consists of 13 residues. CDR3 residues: CASSLDVGYEQYF. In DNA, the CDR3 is TGCGCCAGCAGCTTGGATGTGGGGTACGAGCAGTACTTC.

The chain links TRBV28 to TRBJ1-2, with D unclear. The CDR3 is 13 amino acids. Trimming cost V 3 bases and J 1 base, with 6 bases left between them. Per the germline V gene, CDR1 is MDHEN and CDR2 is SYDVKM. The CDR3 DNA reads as TGTGCCAGCAGTTTCGGGGATAACTATGGCTACACCTTC. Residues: CASSFGDNYGYTF.

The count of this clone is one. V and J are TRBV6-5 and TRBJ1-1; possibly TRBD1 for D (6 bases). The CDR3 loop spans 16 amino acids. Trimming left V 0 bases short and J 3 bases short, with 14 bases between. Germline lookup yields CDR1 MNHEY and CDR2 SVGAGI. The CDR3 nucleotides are TGTGCCAGCAGTTACTCGTTCGGGGGCGCGGACACTGAAGCTTTCTTT. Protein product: CASSYSFGGADTEAFF.

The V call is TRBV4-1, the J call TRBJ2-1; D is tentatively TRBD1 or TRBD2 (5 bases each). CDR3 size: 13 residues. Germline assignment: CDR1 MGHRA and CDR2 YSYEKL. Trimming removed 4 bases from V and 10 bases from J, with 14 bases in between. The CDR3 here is CASSREGQREQFF. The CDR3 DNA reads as TGCGCCAGCAGCCGCGAGGGGCAGCGGGAGCAGTTCTTC.

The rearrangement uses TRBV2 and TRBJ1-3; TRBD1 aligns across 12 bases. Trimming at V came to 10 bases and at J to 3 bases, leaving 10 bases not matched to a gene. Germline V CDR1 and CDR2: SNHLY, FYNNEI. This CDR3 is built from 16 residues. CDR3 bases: TGTGCCATCTATCCGGGACAGGGGGCAGGTGGAAACACCATATATTTT. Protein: CAIYPGQGAGGNTIYF.